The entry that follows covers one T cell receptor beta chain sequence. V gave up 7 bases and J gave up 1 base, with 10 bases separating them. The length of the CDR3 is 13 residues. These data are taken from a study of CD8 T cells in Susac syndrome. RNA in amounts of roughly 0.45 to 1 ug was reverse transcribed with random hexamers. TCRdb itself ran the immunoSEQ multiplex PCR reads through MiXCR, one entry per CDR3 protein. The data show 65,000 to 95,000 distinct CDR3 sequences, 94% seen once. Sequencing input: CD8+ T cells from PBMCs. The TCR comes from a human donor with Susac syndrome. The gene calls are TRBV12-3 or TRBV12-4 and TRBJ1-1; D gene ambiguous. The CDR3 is CASILGRNTEAFF. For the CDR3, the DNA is TGTGCCAGCATATTGGGGAGGAACACTGAAGCTTTCTTT.